This TCR beta chain came from a study of post-analysis software for immune sequencing data. Findings and limits, study-wide: The study found TRBV5-6, TRBV5-1 and TRBV20-1 among a handful of TRBV segments more frequent in patients than controls.

The CDR3 runs 16 residues. Germline CDR1 and CDR2: LGHNA and YSLEER. With 4 bases removed from V and 9 bases from J, the gap between germline ends came to 19 bases. Points on this clonotype: What it binds is not known.

Unique-molecular-identifier-tagged TCR beta cDNA libraries were used. TCRdb called the PCR reads again in MiXCR, with one record for every CDR3 protein. The repertoire holds some 690,000 distinct CDR3 sequences, with around 27% as singletons. This clonotype originated in a girl aged 10-17 years with multiple sclerosis. The chain has TRBV4-3 and TRBJ1-6; maybe TRBD1 (5 bases). Sequenced material: blood. The CDR3 protein is CASSPGTADGSSPLHF. The CDR3 region has the DNA TGCGCCAGCAGCCCAGGGACCGCGGACGGGAGTTCACCCCTCCACTTT.